The present entry profiles one TCR beta chain with its context. The length of the CDR3 is 14 residues. V was clipped by 4 bases and J by 7 bases, with 17 bases between them. Germline CDR1 reads SGHDT; CDR2 reads YYEEEE. This entry belongs to a study of blood T cell repertoires in COVID-19. Profiling relied on immunoSEQ multiplex PCR, and the TCRdb table lists in-frame clones only, not all of them. The sample has about 100,000 clones, 70% to 90% seen once; the top ten hold 2% to 2.5%. V is TRBV5-6 and J is TRBJ1-2; possible D gene TRBD1, 5 bases. The sequence was collected from a man aged 50 or older with active COVID-19. The sample consisted of peripheral blood. For the CDR3, the DNA is TGTGCCAGCAGCACCATCGGGGGAGAGGCTGGCTACACCTTC. Amino acids: CASSTIGGEAGYTF.